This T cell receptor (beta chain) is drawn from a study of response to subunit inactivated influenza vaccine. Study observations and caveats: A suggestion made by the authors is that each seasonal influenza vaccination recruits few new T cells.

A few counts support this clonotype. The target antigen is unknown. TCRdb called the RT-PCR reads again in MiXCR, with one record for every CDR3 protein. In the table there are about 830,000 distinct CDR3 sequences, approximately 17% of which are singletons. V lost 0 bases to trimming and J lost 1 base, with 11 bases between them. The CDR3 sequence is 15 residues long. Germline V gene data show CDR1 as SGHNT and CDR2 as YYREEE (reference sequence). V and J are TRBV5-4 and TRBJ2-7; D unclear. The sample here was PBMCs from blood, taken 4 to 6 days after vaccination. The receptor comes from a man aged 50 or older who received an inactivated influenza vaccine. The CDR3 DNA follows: TGTGCCAGCAGCTTGGGGCAGCGAAAATCCTACGAGCAGTACTTC. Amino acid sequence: CASSLGQRKSYEQYF.